This T cell receptor (beta chain) was captured in a study of blood T cell repertoires in COVID-19. This table comes from immunoSEQ multiplex PCR, and its TCRdb copy is limited to in-frame clones, with some not included. The profile shows 250,000 to 400,000 clones, roughly 84% of them singletons. V gave up 4 bases and J gave up 1 base; unmatched junction bases: 9. The CDR3 is 16 residues long. From germline, CDR1 is LGHNA and CDR2 YNFKEQ. The specimen sequenced was peripheral blood. V is TRBV4-2 and J is TRBJ1-1, with 7 bases identical to TRBD1. The TCR originated in a middle-aged man with active or convalescent COVID-19. The CDR3 loop is CASSLNRGGGNTEAFF. As DNA, the CDR3 is TGTGCCAGCAGCCTGAACAGGGGAGGAGGGAACACTGAAGCTTTCTTT.